This passage covers 19 T cell receptor beta chains from one sample sequenced in a study of identical twins. TCRdb reprocessed the 5' RACE reads with MiXCR, giving one entry per CDR3 protein. The sample lists under 800,000 distinct CDR3 sequences, 21% occurring once. This sample also belongs to another study, concerning T cells expressing NK-cell markers.

The sequencing sample was made of PBMCs. The source of these receptors is a woman aged 18-29 years in good health.

The CDR3: CASSLTWGSYNEQFF. The CDR3 bases are TGTGCCAGCAGCTTAACCTGGGGCTCCTACAATGAGCAGTTCTTC. The chain combines TRBV7-2 with TRBJ2-1; D unresolved. With 2 bases removed from V and 0 bases from J, the gap between germline ends came to 8 bases. Germline-derived CDR1 and CDR2 are SGHTA and FQGNSA. This CDR3 region has 15 residues.

This sequence joins TRBV7-6 and TRBJ2-1; 9 bases fit TRBD2. CDR3 length: 13 residues. With V trimmed by 1 base and J by 11 bases, 3 bases remained unmatched. Germline-derived CDR1 and CDR2 are SGHVS and FNYEAQ. The CDR3 here is CASSLVAGGKQFF. DNA for the CDR3: TGTGCCAGCAGCTTAGTGGCGGGGGGGAAGCAGTTCTTC.

The chain is built from TRBV9 and TRBJ2-3, with D maybe TRBD2 (7 bases). Trimming cost V 4 bases and J 2 bases, with 14 bases left between them. The germline CDR1 and CDR2 sequences are SGDLS and YYNGEE. This CDR3 spans 15 amino acids. The DNA of the CDR3 is TGTGCCAGCAGCCCGGGGGGCCGGGTCACAGATACGCAGTATTTT. This gives the protein CASSPGGRVTDTQYF. Together with reference TRBV9 and TRBJ2-3, the CDR3 gives the full variable domain: DSGVTQTPKHLITATGQRVTLRCSPRSGDLSVYWYQQSLDQGLQFLIQYYNGEERAKGNILERFSAQQFPDLHSELNLSSLELGDSALYFCASSPGGRVTDTQYFGPGTRLTVL.

The chain carries TRBV6-1 and TRBJ2-1; 8 bases map to TRBD2. The germline V gene has CDR1 MNHNS and CDR2 SASEGT. This CDR3 is 13 amino acids long. The V gene end was trimmed by 7 bases and the J gene end by 6 bases; junction bases not matched to a gene: 5. The CDR3 sequence: CASIPRGGNEQFF. Written as DNA, the CDR3 is TGTGCCAGCATCCCTCGGGGGGGCAATGAGCAGTTCTTC.

V is TRBV6-1 and J is TRBJ2-5; 11 bases are a match to TRBD2. V shed 6 bases, J shed 8 bases, and the junction held 5 bases outside the gene matches. This CDR3 region has 13 residues. Germline-derived CDR1 and CDR2 are MNHNS and SASEGT. CDR3 protein: CASRVSGRETQYF. The CDR3 DNA reads as TGTGCCAGCAGAGTTAGCGGGAGGGAAACCCAGTACTTC.

V and J are TRBV7-3 and TRBJ2-1; possibly TRBD1 or TRBD2 for D (5 bases each). Germline CDR1 reads SGHTA; CDR2 reads FQGTGA. Deletions cut 3 bases from V and 7 bases from J, with 13 bases between. The CDR3 is made up of 14 amino acids. The CDR3 DNA follows: TGTGCCAGCAGCTTGAATGGGGGTGGGAATGAGCAGTTCTTC. It is translated as CASSLNGGGNEQFF. Complete variable domain (other parts from reference TRBV7-3 and TRBJ2-1): GAGVSQTPSNKVTEKGKYVELRCDPISGHTALYWYRQSLGQGPEFLIYFQGTGAADDSGLPNDRFFAVRPEGSVSTLKIQRTERGDSAVYLCASSLNGGGNEQFFGPGTRLTVL.

Turning to this clonotype: At one of its ends the junction is not consistent with the germline gene, which may arise from a read error. V usage is TRBV15 and J usage is TRBJ1-2; D not certain. The CDR3 is 12 residues long. The germline V gene has CDR1 LNHNV and CDR2 YYDKDF (reference sequence). CDR3 protein: CATSRDRSGWFF. The CDR3 DNA reads as TGTGCCACCAGCAGAGATCGGTCAGGCTGGTTCTTC.

This clonotype showed up just a few times. The chain combines TRBV7-2 with TRBJ2-7, with D maybe TRBD2 (6 bases). In germline, CDR1 is SGHTA, CDR2 FQGNSA. Trimming left V 3 bases short and J 2 bases short, with 14 bases between. This CDR3 has 15 residues. This CDR3 reads CASSLGGPHPYEQYF. CDR3 nucleotide sequence: TGTGCCAGCAGCTTGGGGGGACCTCACCCCTACGAGCAGTACTTC. Full variable domain (rest looked up from reference TRBV7-2 and TRBJ2-7): GAGVSQSPSNKVTEKGKDVELRCDPISGHTALYWYRQSLGQGLEFLIYFQGNSAPDKSGLPSDRFSAERTGGSVSTLTIQRTQQEDSAVYLCASSLGGPHPYEQYFGPGTRLTVT.

The genes are TRBV9 and TRBJ2-3; no clear D. Per germline, CDR1 SGDLS and CDR2 YYNGEE. Trimming shortened V by 4 bases and J by 0 bases, and 9 bases separated the two germline ends. The CDR3 loop spans 14 amino acids. CDR3 DNA: TGTGCCAGCAGCTTAAAACCTAGCACAGATACGCAGTATTTT. Protein sequence: CASSLKPSTDTQYF.

This clonotype has more than one count but fewer than ten. As DNA, the CDR3 is TGCAGCGTCACCGGGGGCACCGGGGAGCTGTTTTTT. It encodes CSVTGGTGELFF. This chain connects TRBV29-1 to TRBJ2-2; D possibly corresponds to TRBD2 (6 bases). This CDR3 has 12 residues. From germline, CDR1 is SQVTM and CDR2 ANQGSEA. Between the trimmed V and J ends, which lost 6 bases and 4 bases, there was a span of 9 bases.

The genes are TRBV15 and TRBJ2-7; D gene uncertain. Germline CDR1 LNHNV, CDR2 YYDKDF (reference sequence). V lost 5 bases, J lost 0 bases, and 11 bases lay in between. CDR3 length: 14 amino acids. CDR3 sequence: CATSPDLSSYEQYF. The CDR3, as DNA: TGTGCCACCAGCCCGGACCTGAGCTCCTACGAGCAGTACTTC.

In this sample, this clonotype turned up a few times. V usage is TRBV5-5 and J usage is TRBJ2-2, with 10 bases fitting TRBD1. The CDR3 has 18 residues. V trimming: 2 bases; J trimming: 2 bases; junction bases outside the gene matches: 9. The V gene's germline CDR1 is SGHKS and CDR2 YYEKEE (reference sequence). CDR3 amino acids: CASSLRQGARPNTGELFF. The CDR3 DNA reads as TGTGCCAGCAGCTTACGACAGGGGGCGCGCCCCAACACCGGGGAGCTGTTTTTT.

This clonotype was observed a few times. V gene TRBV7-8 combines with J gene TRBJ2-4; D is unclear. CDR3 size: 17 residues. Trimming pared 1 base from V and 0 bases from J, leaving 13 bases between. CDR1 and CDR2 (germline): SGHVS, FQNEAQ. DNA for the CDR3: TGTGCCAGCAGCTTAGGGGCCGGGTTTATAGCCAAAAACATTCAGTACTTC. Amino acids: CASSLGAGFIAKNIQYF. The full variable domain, with the rest looked up from reference TRBV7-8 and TRBJ2-4, is GAGVSQSPRYKVAKRGQDVALRCDPISGHVSLFWYQQALGQGPEFLTYFQNEAQLDKSGLPSDRFFAERPEGSVSTLKIQRTQQEDSAVYLCASSLGAGFIAKNIQYFGAGTRLSVL.

V is TRBV12-3 or TRBV12-4 and J is TRBJ2-1, with D perhaps being TRBD1 or TRBD2 (5 bases each). The CDR3 is 11 amino acids. The germline V and J ends were trimmed by 5 bases and 12 bases, with 11 bases remaining between them. The DNA for the CDR3 is TGTGCCAGCAGTCCTCGTGGGGGGCAGTTCTTC. Amino acids: CASSPRGGQFF.

The chain links TRBV6-1 to TRBJ2-7; tentatively, D is TRBD2 (5 bases). The CDR3 contains 14 residues. Germline CDR1 MNHNS, CDR2 SASEGT. Trimming removed 2 bases at V and 3 bases at J, with 11 bases between. The CDR3 reads CASSEYLAGYEQYF. In DNA, the CDR3 is TGTGCCAGCAGTGAATACCTAGCTGGCTACGAGCAGTACTTC.

This clonotype was found many times. The rearrangement joins TRBV4-3 to TRBJ2-3; D might be TRBD1 (5 bases). Deletions cut 1 base from V and 1 base from J, with 12 bases between. The CDR3 totals 16 residues. Germline V gene lookup returns CDR1 LGHNA and CDR2 YSLEER. The CDR3 bases are TGCGCCAGCAGCCAAGGGCCGATACAGGGCACAGATACGCAGTATTTT. Residues: CASSQGPIQGTDTQYF.

The V gene is TRBV5-1, the J gene TRBJ2-3; D is uncertain. Germline V CDR1 and CDR2: SGHRS, YFSETQ. The V gene lost 8 bases and the J gene lost 3 bases, with 13 bases spanning the gap. The CDR3 runs 13 residues. The CDR3 protein is CASNEWETDTQYF. The CDR3 bases are TGCGCCAGTAATGAGTGGGAAACAGATACGCAGTATTTT.

The CDR3 DNA is TGCAGTGCTCCCTCCAGCGGGAGGGTTGGGGATGAGCAGTTCTTC. Translating it yields CSAPSSGRVGDEQFF. The chain employs TRBV20-1 and TRBJ2-1; 10 nucleotides align to TRBD2. V was clipped by 5 bases and J by 8 bases; unmatched bases: 12. CDR3 size: 15 residues. The V gene's germline CDR1 is DFQATT and CDR2 SNEGSKA (reference sequence).

The chain is built from TRBV12-3 or TRBV12-4 and TRBJ1-1, with 8 bases matching TRBD1. V dropped 5 bases and J dropped 6; count of bases not matched to a gene: 5. The CDR3 has 13 residues. The CDR3 is CASSKTGAAEAFF. CDR3 coding DNA: TGTGCCAGCAGTAAGACAGGGGCTGCTGAAGCTTTCTTT.